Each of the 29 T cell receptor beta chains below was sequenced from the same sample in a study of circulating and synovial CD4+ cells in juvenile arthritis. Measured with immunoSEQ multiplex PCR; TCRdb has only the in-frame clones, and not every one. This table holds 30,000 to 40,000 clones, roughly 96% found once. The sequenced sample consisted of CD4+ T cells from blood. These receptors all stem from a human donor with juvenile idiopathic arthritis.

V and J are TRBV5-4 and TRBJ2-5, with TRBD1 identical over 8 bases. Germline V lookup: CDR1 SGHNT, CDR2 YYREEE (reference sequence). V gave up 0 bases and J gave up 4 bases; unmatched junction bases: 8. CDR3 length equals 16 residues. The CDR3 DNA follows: TGTGCCAGCAGCTTGGACAGGGGGAGAAGTACAGAGACCCAGTACTTC. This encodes CASSLDRGRSTETQYF. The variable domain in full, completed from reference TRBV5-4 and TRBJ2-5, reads ETGVTQSPTHLIKTRGQQVTLRCSSQSGHNTVSWYQQALGQGPQFIFQYYREEENGRGNFPPRFSGLQFPNYSSELNVNALELDDSALYLCASSLDRGRSTETQYFGPGTRLLVL.

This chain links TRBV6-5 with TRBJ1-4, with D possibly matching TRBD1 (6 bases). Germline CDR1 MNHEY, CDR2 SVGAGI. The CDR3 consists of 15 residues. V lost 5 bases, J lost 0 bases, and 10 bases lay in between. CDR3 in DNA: TGTGCCAGCAGTATCGGACAGACAACTAATGAAAAACTGTTTTTT. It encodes CASSIGQTTNEKLFF.

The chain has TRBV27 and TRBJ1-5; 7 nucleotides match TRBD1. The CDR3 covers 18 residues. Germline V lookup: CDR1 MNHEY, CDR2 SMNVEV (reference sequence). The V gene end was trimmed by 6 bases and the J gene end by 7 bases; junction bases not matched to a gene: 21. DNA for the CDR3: TGTGCCAGCAGCCTATTAAAACCGGGACAGACCAAGGGGCAGCCCCAGCATTTT. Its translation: CASSLLKPGQTKGQPQHF.

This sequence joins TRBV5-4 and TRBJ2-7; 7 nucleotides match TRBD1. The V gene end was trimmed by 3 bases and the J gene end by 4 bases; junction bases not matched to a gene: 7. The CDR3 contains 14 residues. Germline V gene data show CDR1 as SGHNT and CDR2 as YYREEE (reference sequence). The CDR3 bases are TGTGCCAGCAGCTCCTACAGGGGCTCATACGAGCAGTACTTC. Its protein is CASSSYRGSYEQYF.

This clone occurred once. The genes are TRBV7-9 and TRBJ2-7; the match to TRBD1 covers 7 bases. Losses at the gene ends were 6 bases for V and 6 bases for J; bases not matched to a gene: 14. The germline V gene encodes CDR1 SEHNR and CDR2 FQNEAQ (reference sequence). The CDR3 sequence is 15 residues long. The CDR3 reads CASSAQGQRTGEQYF. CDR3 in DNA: TGTGCCAGCAGTGCCCAGGGACAGAGGACCGGCGAGCAGTACTTC.

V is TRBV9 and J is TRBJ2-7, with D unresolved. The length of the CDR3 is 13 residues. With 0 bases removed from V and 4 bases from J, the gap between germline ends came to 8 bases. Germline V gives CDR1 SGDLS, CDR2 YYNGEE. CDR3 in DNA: TGTGCCAGCAGCGTAGCTCCCCAGTACGAGCAGTACTTC. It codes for CASSVAPQYEQYF.

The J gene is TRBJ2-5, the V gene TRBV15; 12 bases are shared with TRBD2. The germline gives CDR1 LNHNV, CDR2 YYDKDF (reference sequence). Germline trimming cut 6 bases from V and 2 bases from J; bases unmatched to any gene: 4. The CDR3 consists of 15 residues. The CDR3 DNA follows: TGTGCCACCAGACTAGCGGGAGGCCTACAAGAGACCCAGTACTTC. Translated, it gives CATRLAGGLQETQYF.

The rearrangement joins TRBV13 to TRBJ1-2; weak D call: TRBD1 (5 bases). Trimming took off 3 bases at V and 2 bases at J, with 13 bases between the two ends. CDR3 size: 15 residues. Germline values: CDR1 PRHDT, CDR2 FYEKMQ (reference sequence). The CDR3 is CASSFGDSRNYGYTF. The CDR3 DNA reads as TGTGCCAGCAGCTTTGGGGACTCTAGAAACTATGGCTACACCTTC.

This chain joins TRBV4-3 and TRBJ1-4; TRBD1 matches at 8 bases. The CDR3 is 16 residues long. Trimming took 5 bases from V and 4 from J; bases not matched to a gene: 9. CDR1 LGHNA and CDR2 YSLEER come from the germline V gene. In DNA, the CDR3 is TGCGCCAGCAGCAGATCCAGGGGGCCGGGTAATGAAAAACTGTTTTTT. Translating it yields CASSRSRGPGNEKLFF.

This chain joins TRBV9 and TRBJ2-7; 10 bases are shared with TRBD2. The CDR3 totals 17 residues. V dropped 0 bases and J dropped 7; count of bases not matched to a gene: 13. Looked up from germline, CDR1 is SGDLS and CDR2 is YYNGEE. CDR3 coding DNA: TGTGCCAGCAGCGTAGGCTCTAGCGGGAGTTATTTGGGAGAGCAGTACTTC. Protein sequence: CASSVGSSGSYLGEQYF.

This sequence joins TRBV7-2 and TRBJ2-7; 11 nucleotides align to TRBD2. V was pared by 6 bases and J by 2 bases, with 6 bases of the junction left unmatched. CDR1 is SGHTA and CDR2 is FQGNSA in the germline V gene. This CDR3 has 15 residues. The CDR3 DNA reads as TGTGCCAGCAGTCCAACTAGCGGGGGACCCTACGAGCAGTACTTC. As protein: CASSPTSGGPYEQYF.

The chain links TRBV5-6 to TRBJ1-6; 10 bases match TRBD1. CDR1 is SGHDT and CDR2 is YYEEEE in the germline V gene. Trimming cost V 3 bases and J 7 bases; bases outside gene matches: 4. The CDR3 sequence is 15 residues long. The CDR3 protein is CASSSSGQGNSPLHF. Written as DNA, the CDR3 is TGTGCCAGCAGCTCCTCGGGACAGGGGAATTCACCCCTCCACTTT.

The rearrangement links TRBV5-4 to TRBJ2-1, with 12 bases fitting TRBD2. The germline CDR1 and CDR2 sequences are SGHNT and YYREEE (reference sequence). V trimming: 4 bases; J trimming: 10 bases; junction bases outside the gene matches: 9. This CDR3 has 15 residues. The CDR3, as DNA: TGTGCCAGCAGCGCCGGGACTAGCGGGCTGGCGGAGCAGTTCTTC. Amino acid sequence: CASSAGTSGLAEQFF.

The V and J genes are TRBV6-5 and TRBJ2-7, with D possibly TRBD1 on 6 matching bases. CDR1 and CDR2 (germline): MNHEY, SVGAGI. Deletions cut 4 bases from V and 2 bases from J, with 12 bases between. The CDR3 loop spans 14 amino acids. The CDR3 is CASSFDRRAYEQYF. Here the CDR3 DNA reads TGTGCCAGCAGTTTCGACAGGCGAGCCTACGAGCAGTACTTC.

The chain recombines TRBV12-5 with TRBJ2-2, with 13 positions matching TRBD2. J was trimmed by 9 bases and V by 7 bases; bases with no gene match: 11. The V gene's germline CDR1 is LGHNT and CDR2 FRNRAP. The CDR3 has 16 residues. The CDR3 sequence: CASALGLAGANRELFF. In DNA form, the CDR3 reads TGTGCTAGTGCCCTAGGACTAGCGGGAGCTAACAGGGAGCTGTTTTTT.

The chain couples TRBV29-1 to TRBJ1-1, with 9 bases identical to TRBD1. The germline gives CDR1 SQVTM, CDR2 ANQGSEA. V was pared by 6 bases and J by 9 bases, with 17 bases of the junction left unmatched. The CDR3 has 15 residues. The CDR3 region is CSVVRQGVKGLKAFF. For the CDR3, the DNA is TGCAGCGTCGTCAGACAGGGGGTCAAGGGACTAAAAGCTTTCTTT. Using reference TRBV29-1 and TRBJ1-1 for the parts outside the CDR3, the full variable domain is SAVISQKPSRDICQRGTSLTIQCQVDSQVTMMFWYRQQPGQSLTLIATANQGSEATYESGFVIDKFPISRPNLTFSTLTVSNMSPEDSSIYLCSVVRQGVKGLKAFFGQGTRLTVV.

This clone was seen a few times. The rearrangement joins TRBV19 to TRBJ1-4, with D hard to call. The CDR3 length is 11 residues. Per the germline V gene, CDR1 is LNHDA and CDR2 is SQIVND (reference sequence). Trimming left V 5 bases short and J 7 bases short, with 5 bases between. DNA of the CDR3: TGTGCCAGTAGTCCGGGTGAAAAACTGTTTTTT. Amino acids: CASSPGEKLFF.

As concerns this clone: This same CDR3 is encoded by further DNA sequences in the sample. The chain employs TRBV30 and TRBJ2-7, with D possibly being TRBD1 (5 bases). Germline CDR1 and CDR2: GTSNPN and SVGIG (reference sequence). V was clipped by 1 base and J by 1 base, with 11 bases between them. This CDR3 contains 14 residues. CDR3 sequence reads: CAWSGVAGSYEQYF. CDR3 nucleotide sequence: TGTGCCTGGAGTGGGGTGGCAGGGTCCTACGAGCAGTACTTC. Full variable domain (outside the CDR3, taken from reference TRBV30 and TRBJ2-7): SQTIHQWPATLVQPVGSPLSLECTVEGTSNPNLYWYRQAAGRGLQLLFYSVGIGQISSEVPQNLSASRPQDRQFILSSKKLLLSDSGFYLCAWSGVAGSYEQYFGPGTRLTVT.

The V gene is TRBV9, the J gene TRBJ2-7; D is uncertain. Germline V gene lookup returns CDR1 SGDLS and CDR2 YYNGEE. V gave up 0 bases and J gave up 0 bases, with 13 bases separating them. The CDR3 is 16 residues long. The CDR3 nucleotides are TGTGCCAGCAGCGTAGGTTTCCTGGCTCCCTCCTACGAGCAGTACTTC. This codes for CASSVGFLAPSYEQYF.

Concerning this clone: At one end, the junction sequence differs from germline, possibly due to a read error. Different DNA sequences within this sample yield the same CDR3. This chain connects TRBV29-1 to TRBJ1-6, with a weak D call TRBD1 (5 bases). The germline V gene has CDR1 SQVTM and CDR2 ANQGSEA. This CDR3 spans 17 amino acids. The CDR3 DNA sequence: TGCAGCAATCAGGAGGGCCCCATACAGGTAGGCTATTCCCCCCTCCACTTT. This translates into CSNQEGPIQVGYSPLHF.

The DNA of the CDR3 is TGTGCCTGGAGTGCGCGGACAGGACTAGCCAAAAACATTCAGTACTTC. This translates into CAWSARTGLAKNIQYF. V usage is TRBV30 and J usage is TRBJ2-4; TRBD1 aligns across 7 bases. Trimming removed 1 base from V and 0 bases from J; junction bases left unmatched: 6. In germline, CDR1 is GTSNPN, CDR2 SVGIG (reference sequence). The CDR3 contains 16 residues.

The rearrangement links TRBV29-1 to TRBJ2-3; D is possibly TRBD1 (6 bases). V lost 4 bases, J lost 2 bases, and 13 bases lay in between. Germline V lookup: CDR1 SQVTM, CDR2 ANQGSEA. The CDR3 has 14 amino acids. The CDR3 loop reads CSVGDRRFTDTQYF. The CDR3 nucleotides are TGCAGCGTTGGAGACAGGCGATTCACAGATACGCAGTATTTT.

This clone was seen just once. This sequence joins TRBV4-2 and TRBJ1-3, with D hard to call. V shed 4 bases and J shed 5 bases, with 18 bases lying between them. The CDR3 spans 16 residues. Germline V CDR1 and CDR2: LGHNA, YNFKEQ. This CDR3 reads CASSLTQGELRNTIYF. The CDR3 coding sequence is TGTGCCAGCAGCCTCACCCAAGGAGAGCTCAGAAACACCATATATTTT.

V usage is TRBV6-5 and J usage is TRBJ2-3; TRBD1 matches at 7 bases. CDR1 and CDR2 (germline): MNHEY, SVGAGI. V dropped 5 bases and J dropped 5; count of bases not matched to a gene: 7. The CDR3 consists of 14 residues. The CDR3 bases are TGTGCCAGCAGTGTAACAGGGGTAGGAGATACGCAGTATTTT. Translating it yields CASSVTGVGDTQYF.

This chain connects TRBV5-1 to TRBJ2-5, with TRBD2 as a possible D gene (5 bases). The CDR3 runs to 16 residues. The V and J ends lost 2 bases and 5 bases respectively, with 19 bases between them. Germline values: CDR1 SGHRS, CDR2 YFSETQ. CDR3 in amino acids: CASSLSSTSTGETQYF. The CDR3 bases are TGCGCCAGCAGCTTAAGCAGTACATCCACGGGGGAGACCCAGTACTTC.

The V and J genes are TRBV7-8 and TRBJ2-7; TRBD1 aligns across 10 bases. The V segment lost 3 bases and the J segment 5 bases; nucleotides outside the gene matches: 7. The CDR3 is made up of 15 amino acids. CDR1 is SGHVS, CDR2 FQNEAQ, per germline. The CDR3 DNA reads TGTGCCAGCAGCTTCTCGGACAGGGGGGGCCACGAGCAGTACTTC. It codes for CASSFSDRGGHEQYF.

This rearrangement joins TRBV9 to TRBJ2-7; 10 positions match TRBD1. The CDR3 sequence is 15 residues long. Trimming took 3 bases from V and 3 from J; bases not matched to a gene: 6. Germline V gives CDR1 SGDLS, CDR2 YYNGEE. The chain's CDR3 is CASSARDRGNYEQYF. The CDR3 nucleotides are TGTGCCAGCAGCGCACGGGACAGGGGTAACTACGAGCAGTACTTC.

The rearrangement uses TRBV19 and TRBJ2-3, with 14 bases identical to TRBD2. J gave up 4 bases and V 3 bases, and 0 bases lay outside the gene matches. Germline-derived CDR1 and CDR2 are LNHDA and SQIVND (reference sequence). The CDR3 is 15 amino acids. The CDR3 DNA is TGTGCCAGTAGTATGGGACTAGCGGGAGCAGATACGCAGTATTTT. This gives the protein CASSMGLAGADTQYF.

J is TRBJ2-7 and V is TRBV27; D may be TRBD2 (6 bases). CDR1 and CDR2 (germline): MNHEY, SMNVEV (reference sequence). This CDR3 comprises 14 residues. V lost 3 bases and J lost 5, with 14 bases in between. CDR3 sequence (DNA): TGTGCCAGCAGTTTCCTAGGGCGGGGACACGAGCAGTACTTC. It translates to CASSFLGRGHEQYF.